These T cell receptor beta chains were read from a single sample in a study of cytomegalovirus exposure and HLA in healthy donors. Produced via immunoSEQ multiplex PCR; TCRdb's table is partial and in-frame only. The sample comprises 180,000 or so clones, about 80% of which are singletons, and just over 2% rests with the top ten. Sequencing input: PBMCs. The receptors were sampled from a woman in her 30s in good health and CMV-seropositive. CDR3s include the opening cysteine and the closing phenylalanine or tryptophan. D genes are given only for firm matches. Not every row has a clone size; where given, it reads once, few, many or a size class.

clone_size,d_call,v_call,j_call,cdr3_nt,cdr3_aa
few,TRBD2,TRBV5-1,TRBJ2-1,TGCGCCAGCAGCATAACCGGACTAGCGGGGCTGAGCTCCTACAATGAGCAGTTCTTC,CASSITGLAGLSSYNEQFF
.,TRBD1,TRBV6-1,TRBJ2-7,TGTGCCAGCAGTGAATCGTGGGACAACAGGGGGCGGGACTACGAGCAGTACTTC,CASSESWDNRGRDYEQYF
.,.,TRBV29-1,TRBJ1-1,TGCAGCGTTGTTGGCAGGGTCTACACTGAAGCTTTCTTT,CSVVGRVYTEAFF
.,TRBD2,TRBV7-9,TRBJ2-2,TGTGCCAGCAGCTTAGGGACTAGCGGTCACACCGGGGAGCTGTTTTTT,CASSLGTSGHTGELFF
few,.,TRBV7-6,TRBJ1-1,TGTGCCAGCAGCCGCACGGGACATCACACTGAAGCTTTCTTT,CASSRTGHHTEAFF
.,.,TRBV19,TRBJ2-5,TGTGCCAGTAGTGGGTCCCCCGCAGGCCAAGAGACCCAGTACTTC,CASSGSPAGQETQYF
.,TRBD2,TRBV7-9,TRBJ2-3,TGTGCCAGCAGTTTAAGCGGGGGTAAGGATACGCAGTATTTT,CASSLSGGKDTQYF
.,.,TRBV2,TRBJ1-6,TGTGCCAGCAGTCCAGAAAGCTCCTATAATTCACCCCTCCACTTT,CASSPESSYNSPLHF
.,TRBD1,TRBV7-6,TRBJ1-5,TGTGCCAGCAGCCAGACAGGGAGCAATCAGCCCCAGCATTTT,CASSQTGSNQPQHF
.,TRBD2,TRBV5-1,TRBJ2-5,TGCGCCAGCAGCTTGCCAGCGGGGCGAGAGACCCAGTACTTC,CASSLPAGRETQYF
few,.,TRBV6-1,TRBJ1-4,TGTGCCAGCAGTGAAGCGGAAGGACTAGGGGAAAAACTGTTTTTT,CASSEAEGLGEKLFF
few,.,TRBV2,TRBJ1-1,TGTGCCAGCAGTCGGTACACTGAAGCTTTCTTT,CASSRYTEAFF
.,TRBD1,TRBV18,TRBJ1-1,TGTGCCAGCTCACCCGGGACAGGGTTACGTTTGAACACTGAAGCTTTCTTT,CASSPGTGLRLNTEAFF